The 32 T cell receptor beta chains given below trace back to one sample, sequenced in a study of blood T cell repertoires in COVID-19. Profiling relied on immunoSEQ multiplex PCR, and the TCRdb table lists in-frame clones only, not all of them. The top ten clones hold 1.1% of a sample with roughly 360,000 clones, around 84% of them seen once. What was sequenced was peripheral blood. Every receptor here comes from a human donor with acute or convalescent COVID-19. The donor label of this sample is uncertain.

The chain is built from TRBV6-5 and TRBJ1-3; TRBD1 agrees at 8 bases. Germline V lookup: CDR1 MNHEY, CDR2 SVGAGI. With 0 bases clipped from V and 3 bases from J, the junction kept 1 base outside the gene matches. The CDR3 is 15 residues long. The CDR3 DNA reads TGTGCCAGCAGTTACTCGGACAGGGTTGGAAACACCATATATTTT. Protein sequence: CASSYSDRVGNTIYF.

The V gene is TRBV30, the J gene TRBJ2-2, with D possibly being TRBD1 (6 bases). CDR3 length: 14 residues. V was clipped by 4 bases and J by 2 bases, with 11 bases between them. Germline V gene data show CDR1 as GTSNPN and CDR2 as SVGIG (reference sequence). CDR3 bases: TGTGCCTGGACAAGGGGGACCAACACCGGGGAGCTGTTTTTT. Translated, it gives CAWTRGTNTGELFF.

The V and J genes are TRBV7-9 and TRBJ2-1; 11 bases are a match to TRBD2. CDR1 and CDR2 from the germline V gene are SEHNR and FQNEAQ (reference sequence). V trimming: 2 bases; J trimming: 5 bases; junction bases outside the gene matches: 5. The CDR3 has 16 residues. CDR3 in amino acids: CASSLQSLAGDNEQFF. Written as DNA, the CDR3 is TGTGCCAGCAGCTTACAGTCACTAGCGGGGGACAATGAGCAGTTCTTC.

The chain recombines TRBV12-5 with TRBJ1-1, with D perhaps matching TRBD1 (5 bases). This CDR3 contains 13 residues. Germline V lookup: CDR1 LGHNT, CDR2 FRNRAP. V lost 5 bases and J lost 6, with 13 bases in between. CDR3 sequence reads: CASGLWGRPEAFF. The CDR3 region has the DNA TGTGCTAGTGGTCTCTGGGGCAGACCTGAAGCTTTCTTT.

In this sample, this clone turned up a few times. The J gene is TRBJ1-1, the V gene TRBV11-1, with 8 positions matching TRBD1. After removal of 3 bases from V and 8 bases from J, the junction contained 14 bases not matched to a gene. The CDR3 is 16 residues long. Germline V CDR1 and CDR2: SGHAT, FQDESV (reference sequence). CDR3: CASSFSGQVFRREAFF. The CDR3 nucleotides are TGTGCCAGCAGCTTCTCGGGACAGGTGTTTCGGCGGGAAGCTTTCTTT.

The J gene is TRBJ2-7, the V gene TRBV5-4, with TRBD2 matching 7 bases. The CDR3 is made up of 15 amino acids. J gave up 0 bases and V 0 bases, and 3 bases lay outside the gene matches. The germline gives CDR1 SGHNT, CDR2 YYREEE (reference sequence). The CDR3 DNA follows: TGTGCCAGCAGCTTGGTGGGCGGGGGCTCCTACGAGCAGTACTTC. This sequence encodes CASSLVGGGSYEQYF. Full variable domain (rest looked up from reference TRBV5-4 and TRBJ2-7): ETGVTQSPTHLIKTRGQQVTLRCSSQSGHNTVSWYQQALGQGPQFIFQYYREEENGRGNFPPRFSGLQFPNYSSELNVNALELDDSALYLCASSLVGGGSYEQYFGPGTRLTVT.

The chain couples TRBV6-1 to TRBJ2-1, with TRBD2 matching over 7 bases. The CDR3 covers 17 residues. Germline V CDR1 and CDR2: MNHNS, SASEGT. J lost 1 base, V lost 2 bases, and 8 bases had no gene match. CDR3 sequence (DNA): TGTGCCAGCAGTGAACTCTTGCTAGCGGAGTCCTACAATGAGCAGTTCTTC. Encoded protein: CASSELLLAESYNEQFF.

J is TRBJ2-7 and V is TRBV30, with 10 bases aligning to TRBD1. The CDR3 consists of 15 residues. The trim removed 5 bases at V and 2 bases at J, leaving 9 bases unmatched. CDR1 and CDR2 (germline): GTSNPN, SVGIG (reference sequence). CDR3 residues: CAWDADRGPAYEQYF. CDR3 bases: TGTGCCTGGGACGCAGACAGGGGGCCGGCCTACGAGCAGTACTTC.

CDR3 DNA sequence: TGTGCCAGCAGTTCTTGGAGCTCCTATAATTCACCCCTCCACTTT. Amino acids: CASSSWSSYNSPLHF. V gene TRBV27 combines with J gene TRBJ1-6; no clear D. The germline V gene encodes CDR1 MNHEY and CDR2 SMNVEV (reference sequence). V was trimmed by 4 bases and J by 0 bases, leaving 7 bases between them. The CDR3 spans 15 residues.

CDR3 bases: TGCGCCAGCAGCAGGACAACGTCTCAAGGCTACACCTTC. Translated, it gives CASSRTTSQGYTF. The rearrangement joins TRBV5-1 to TRBJ1-2, with D perhaps TRBD1 (5 bases). Germline V lookup: CDR1 SGHRS, CDR2 YFSETQ. The V end was cut by 4 bases, the J end by 8 bases, with 15 bases between. The CDR3 is 13 amino acids.

The chain is built from TRBV27 and TRBJ2-1; TRBD1 matches 8 bases. There are 15 residues in the CDR3. The germline V gene has CDR1 MNHEY and CDR2 SMNVEV (reference sequence). With V trimmed by 3 bases and J by 4 bases, 5 bases remained unmatched. CDR3 sequence reads: CASSFFGTGYNEQFF. The CDR3 region has the DNA TGTGCCAGCAGTTTTTTCGGGACAGGATACAATGAGCAGTTCTTC.

The V call is TRBV6-5, the J call TRBJ2-7, with TRBD2 identical over 7 bases. CDR1 MNHEY and CDR2 SVGAGI come from the germline V gene. The V gene end was trimmed by 4 bases and the J gene end by 2 bases; junction bases not matched to a gene: 5. This CDR3 is 14 amino acids long. The CDR3 DNA follows: TGTGCCAGCAGTTTGACTAGCTCAGCCTACGAGCAGTACTTC. Amino acid sequence: CASSLTSSAYEQYF.

This chain uses TRBV2 with TRBJ1-5; 7 bases match TRBD1. CDR1 is SNHLY, CDR2 FYNNEI, per germline. The CDR3 extends over 13 amino acids. V was pared by 6 bases and J by 5 bases, with 4 bases of the junction left unmatched. The CDR3 region has the DNA TGTGCCAGCAGCGGACAGGATCATCAGCCCCAGCATTTT. It codes for CASSGQDHQPQHF. The full variable domain, rest sourced from reference TRBV2 and TRBJ1-5, is EPEVTQTPSHQVTQMGQEVILRCVPISNHLYFYWYRQILGQKVEFLVSFYNNEISEKSEIFDDQFSVERPDGSNFTLKIRSTKLEDSAMYFCASSGQDHQPQHFGDGTRLSIL.

Written as DNA, the CDR3 is TGTGCCAGCAGCTTAGTAGGGGGCGACACCGGGGAGCTGTTTTTT. This codes for CASSLVGGDTGELFF. The chain employs TRBV7-6 and TRBJ2-2; 7 bases map to TRBD1. Germline CDR1 is SGHVS and CDR2 is FNYEAQ. The V segment lost 1 base and the J segment 3 bases; nucleotides outside the gene matches: 2. This CDR3 is 15 amino acids long. The full variable domain, its missing parts supplied by reference TRBV7-6 and TRBJ2-2, is GAGVSQSPRYKVTKRGQDVALRCDPISGHVSLYWYRQALGQGPEFLTYFNYEAQQDKSGLPNDRFSAERPEGSISTLTIQRTEQRDSAMYRCASSLVGGDTGELFFGEGSRLTVL.

Many counts were recorded for this clone. This chain connects TRBV15 to TRBJ1-2; 8 positions agree with TRBD1. The germline V gene encodes CDR1 LNHNV and CDR2 YYDKDF (reference sequence). V lost 2 bases, J lost 8 bases, and 4 bases stayed unmatched. The CDR3 extends over 13 amino acids. CDR3 region: CATSRTTGEGYTF. The CDR3 DNA follows: TGTGCCACCAGCAGAACGACAGGGGAAGGCTACACCTTC.

Comment on this clone: The identical CDR3 is also encoded by other nucleotide sequences in the sample. CDR3 DNA: TGTGCCAGCAGCTTAGGGGGCAGAAGGACAGATACGCAGTATTTT. Its translation: CASSLGGRRTDTQYF. The rearrangement uses TRBV7-6 and TRBJ2-3; D possibly corresponds to TRBD1 (5 bases). The CDR3 is 15 amino acids. Germline lookup yields CDR1 SGHVS and CDR2 FNYEAQ. The V and J ends lost 1 base and 3 bases respectively, with 11 bases between them. The whole variable domain, remainder taken from reference TRBV7-6 and TRBJ2-3, is GAGVSQSPRYKVTKRGQDVALRCDPISGHVSLYWYRQALGQGPEFLTYFNYEAQQDKSGLPNDRFSAERPEGSISTLTIQRTEQRDSAMYRCASSLGGRRTDTQYFGPGTRLTVL.

This chain joins TRBV5-1 and TRBJ2-1, with 10 positions matching TRBD1. The CDR3 consists of 15 residues. After removal of 3 bases from V and 4 bases from J, the junction contained 4 bases not matched to a gene. Looked up from germline, CDR1 is SGHRS and CDR2 is YFSETQ. The CDR3 spells CASSWRDRGYNEQFF. DNA of the CDR3: TGCGCCAGCAGCTGGAGGGACAGGGGATACAATGAGCAGTTCTTC.

This clone was seen once. DNA for the CDR3: TGTGCCTGGAGTACAGGGTCAGCACAGCCCCAGCATTTT. Protein sequence: CAWSTGSAQPQHF. The genes are TRBV30 and TRBJ1-5, with a weak D call TRBD1 (6 bases). V lost 2 bases to trimming and J lost 7 bases, with 12 bases between them. Germline loops: CDR1 GTSNPN, CDR2 SVGIG (reference sequence). The CDR3 sequence is 13 residues long.

V is TRBV10-1 and J is TRBJ2-3, with a tentative D call TRBD2 (6 bases). Germline lookup yields CDR1 WNHNN and CDR2 SYGVQD (reference sequence). The CDR3 has 13 amino acids. The ends were cut back, 4 bases at V and 5 bases at J, with 10 bases in the middle. The CDR3 DNA reads as TGCGCCAGCAGTGGGAGGCGGGGAGATACGCAGTATTTT. Its protein product is CASSGRRGDTQYF.

The chain uses TRBV6-5 and TRBJ2-7; a weak D match, TRBD1 (5 bases). This CDR3 is 16 amino acids long. The germline V gene encodes CDR1 MNHEY and CDR2 SVGAGI. Between the trimmed V and J ends, which lost 0 bases and 4 bases, there was a span of 16 bases. CDR3 nucleotide sequence: TGTGCCAGCAGTTACTCGAAGGGCAGGGCTGCATACGAGCAGTACTTC. The encoded protein is CASSYSKGRAAYEQYF.

V gene TRBV3-1 (or the pseudogene TRBV3-2) combines with J gene TRBJ2-6, with D tentatively TRBD2 (5 bases). CDR1 and CDR2 (germline): LGHDT, YNNKEL (reference sequence). This CDR3 is 15 amino acids long. With 3 bases removed from V and 2 bases from J, the gap between germline ends came to 8 bases. CDR3 region: CASSQSRAGANVLTF. The CDR3 DNA sequence: TGTGCCAGCAGCCAGTCGCGGGCTGGGGCCAACGTCCTGACTTTC.

This CDR3 is CASSATGRHTEAFF. CDR3 in DNA: TGCGCCAGCAGCGCGACAGGCCGACACACTGAAGCTTTCTTT. The rearrangement links TRBV5-1 to TRBJ1-1, with D possibly matching TRBD1 (6 bases). Germline lookup yields CDR1 SGHRS and CDR2 YFSETQ. The CDR3 extends over 14 amino acids. Trimming took off 4 bases at V and 3 bases at J, with 13 bases between the two ends. Drawing the rest from reference TRBV5-1 and TRBJ1-1, the complete variable domain is KAGVTQTPRYLIKTRGQQVTLSCSPISGHRSVSWYQQTPGQGLQFLFEYFSETQRNKGNFPGRFSGRQFSNSRSEMNVSTLELGDSALYLCASSATGRHTEAFFGQGTRLTVV.

The chain carries TRBV7-2 and TRBJ2-7, with 9 nucleotides matching TRBD1. Germline assignment: CDR1 SGHTA and CDR2 FQGNSA. With V trimmed by 4 bases and J by 6 bases, 4 bases remained unmatched. The CDR3 has 13 amino acids. Here the CDR3 reads CASSSGTGIEQYF. For the CDR3, the DNA is TGTGCCAGCAGCTCCGGGACAGGGATCGAGCAGTACTTC.

This clone was seen a few times. The chain employs TRBV5-5 and TRBJ1-1; TRBD1 aligns across 8 bases. Germline V CDR1 and CDR2: SGHKS, YYEKEE (reference sequence). Unmatched junction bases numbered 5, after V lost 1 base and J lost 6 bases. The CDR3 totals 14 residues. The CDR3 sequence is CASSLRDRKPEAFF. The DNA of the CDR3 is TGTGCCAGCAGCTTGCGGGACAGGAAACCTGAAGCTTTCTTT.

V and J are TRBV19 and TRBJ1-6; D is possibly TRBD1 (6 bases). The CDR3 loop spans 15 amino acids. Germline CDR1 is LNHDA and CDR2 is SQIVND (reference sequence). V lost 5 bases and J lost 4, with 12 bases in between. CDR3: CASSPTGVYNSPLHF. DNA of the CDR3: TGTGCCAGTAGTCCGACAGGAGTATATAATTCACCCCTCCACTTT.

The chain employs TRBV6-5 and TRBJ2-3; 7 bases are shared with TRBD2. Looked up from germline, CDR1 is MNHEY and CDR2 is SVGAGI. J lost 4 bases, V lost 2 bases, and 9 bases had no gene match. CDR3 length: 16 amino acids. CDR3 sequence: CASSYLGGSSPDTQYF. In nucleotides, the CDR3 is TGTGCCAGCAGTTACCTCGGCGGGAGTTCTCCAGATACGCAGTATTTT.

This clone was picked up a small number of times. The junction does not match germline at one end; this may be a read error. J is TRBJ1-4 and V is TRBV7-9; D ambiguous. Germline CDR1 and CDR2: SEHNR and FQNEAQ (reference sequence). The CDR3 totals 15 residues. CDR3 in amino acids: CATSRSRGFLEKLFF. The DNA of the CDR3 is TGTGCCACCAGCAGGTCGAGAGGCTTTCTTGAAAAACTGTTTTTT.

The genes are TRBV30 and TRBJ2-1; TRBD2 matches at 9 bases. From germline, CDR1 is GTSNPN and CDR2 SVGIG (reference sequence). The CDR3 extends over 15 amino acids. The V and J ends lost 0 bases and 11 bases, in that order; junction bases with no gene match: 11. The CDR3 DNA is TGTGCCTGGAGTGTACGCGGGAGGGGCTTCATCCAGCAGTTCTTC. As protein: CAWSVRGRGFIQQFF.

The gene calls are TRBV7-2 and TRBJ2-5, with TRBD1 matching 8 bases. V shed 5 bases and J 2 bases; nucleotides not matched to a gene: 10. The length of the CDR3 is 16 residues. Germline values: CDR1 SGHTA, CDR2 FQGNSA. The CDR3 region is CASSAGQGGVQETQYF. CDR3 sequence (DNA): TGTGCCAGCAGCGCCGGACAGGGAGGTGTTCAAGAGACCCAGTACTTC.

The V gene is TRBV29-1, the J gene TRBJ2-1; TRBD1 matches at 8 bases. The CDR3 is 15 amino acids. Germline values: CDR1 SQVTM, CDR2 ANQGSEA. Trimming removed 6 bases from V and 1 base from J; junction bases left unmatched: 8. The CDR3 is CSVGFGTGSYNEQFF. CDR3 bases: TGCAGCGTAGGATTTGGGACAGGTTCCTACAATGAGCAGTTCTTC.

This clone has only one observation. The chain uses TRBV21-1 and TRBJ2-2; the table names TRBD2, a call not compared with the DNA. TRBV21-1 is a pseudogene. The CDR3 is 16 residues long. In DNA, the CDR3 is TGTGCCAGCATTCCTTCCGGGGGGAGGGGAACCGGGGAGCTGTTTTTT. Its translation: CASIPSGGRGTGELFF.

V and J are TRBV6-5 and TRBJ1-1, with no clear D. V shed 6 bases and J shed 1 base, with 12 bases lying between them. This CDR3 has 14 amino acids. Germline values: CDR1 MNHEY, CDR2 SVGAGI. The CDR3 loop reads CASSDTRGNTEAFF. The DNA of the CDR3 is TGTGCCAGCAGCGATACCCGGGGGAACACTGAAGCTTTCTTT.